Each of the 4 T cell receptor beta chains below was sequenced from the same sample in a study of blood T cells in healthy people across ages. With a J-beta primer mix and a sample-barcoded 5' primer, a second PCR ran about 6 to 11 cycles. Via MiXCR, TCRdb re-called the 5' RACE reads, giving one row per CDR3 protein. The data hold over a million distinct CDR3 sequences, with around 25% observed a single time. This same sample was also part of a study on T cells of mothers and their children.

The sequenced material came from blood. These receptors were collected from a girl aged 2 to 10 in good health.

The genes are TRBV6-1 and TRBJ2-7, with D unclear. CDR3 length: 12 amino acids. CDR1 MNHNS and CDR2 SASEGT come from the germline V gene. Trimming cost V 7 bases and J 0 bases, with 7 bases left between them. The CDR3 bases are TGTGCCAGCATCATCAGCTCCTACGAGCAGTACTTC. Residues: CASIISSYEQYF.

The chain links TRBV7-9 to TRBJ2-3, with 12 nucleotides matching TRBD2. V was clipped by 5 bases and J by 6 bases; unmatched bases: 6. Germline V gene lookup returns CDR1 SEHNR and CDR2 FQNEAQ (reference sequence). The CDR3 has 15 residues. CDR3 sequence (DNA): TGTGCCAGCAGCGCTAGCGGGAGGGCTGAGGATACGCAGTATTTT. This gives the protein CASSASGRAEDTQYF. The full variable domain, with the rest looked up from reference TRBV7-9 and TRBJ2-3, is DTGVSQNPRHKITKRGQNVTFRCDPISEHNRLYWYRQTLGQGPEFLTYFQNEAQLEKSRLLSDRFSAERPKGSFSTLEIQRTEQGDSAMYLCASSASGRAEDTQYFGPGTRLTVL.

The J gene is TRBJ2-2, the V gene TRBV5-6; TRBD1 might be the D (6 bases). Germline lookup yields CDR1 SGHDT and CDR2 YYEEEE. The CDR3 has 15 amino acids. V was clipped by 3 bases and J by 4 bases, with 13 bases between them. CDR3 in DNA: TGTGCCAGCAGCTATGGACAGTTATTCACCGGGGAGCTGTTTTTT. It codes for CASSYGQLFTGELFF. The full variable domain, its missing parts supplied by reference TRBV5-6 and TRBJ2-2, is DAGVTQSPTHLIKTRGQQVTLRCSPKSGHDTVSWYQQALGQGPQFIFQYYEEEERQRGNFPDRFSGHQFPNYSSELNVNALLLGDSALYLCASSYGQLFTGELFFGEGSRLTVL.

V gene TRBV27 combines with J gene TRBJ1-3; D remains ambiguous. The CDR3 sequence is 13 residues long. V lost 3 bases and J 3 bases, leaving 6 bases between the germline ends. Germline V gene data show CDR1 as MNHEY and CDR2 as SMNVEV (reference sequence). CDR3 in DNA: TGTGCCAGCAGTTTGATTTATGGAAACACCATATATTTT. Encoded protein: CASSLIYGNTIYF.